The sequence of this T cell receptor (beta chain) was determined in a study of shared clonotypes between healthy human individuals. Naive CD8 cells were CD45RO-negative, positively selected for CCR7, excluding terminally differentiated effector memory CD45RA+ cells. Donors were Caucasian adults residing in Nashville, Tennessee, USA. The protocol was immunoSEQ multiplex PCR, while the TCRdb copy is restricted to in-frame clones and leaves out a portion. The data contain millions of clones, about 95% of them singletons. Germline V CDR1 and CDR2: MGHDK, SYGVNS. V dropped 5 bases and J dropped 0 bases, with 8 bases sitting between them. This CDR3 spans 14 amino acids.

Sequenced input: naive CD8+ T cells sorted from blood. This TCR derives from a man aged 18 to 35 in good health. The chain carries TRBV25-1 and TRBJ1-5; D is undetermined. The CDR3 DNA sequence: TGTGCCAGCAGTACGGGTCATAGCAATCAGCCCCAGCATTTT. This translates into CASSTGHSNQPQHF.